These 20 T cell receptor beta chains were sequenced from one sample in a study of T cell responses to AZD1222 COVID-19 vaccine. Libraries were prepared by immunoSEQ multiplex PCR; TCRdb keeps only in-frame clonotypes and omits some of them. This table holds roughly 180,000 clones, approximately 94% found once. The sequenced sample was peripheral blood, obtained 28 days after the second AZD1222 dose. The receptor set was obtained from an adult who received the AZD1222 COVID-19 vaccine.

The rearrangement joins TRBV2 to TRBJ1-5; D may be TRBD1 (6 bases). The V gene's germline CDR1 is SNHLY and CDR2 FYNNEI. The V end lost 6 bases, the J end lost 3 bases, and 15 bases lay between the germline ends. The CDR3 runs 15 residues. The CDR3 coding sequence is TGTGCCAGCAGAGGAGGGGGGGCCCTCAATCAGCCCCAGCATTTT. Protein sequence: CASRGGGALNQPQHF.

The V gene is TRBV10-1, the J gene TRBJ1-2; D is ambiguous. Germline lookup yields CDR1 WNHNN and CDR2 SYGVQD (reference sequence). CDR3 size: 13 residues. V lost 6 bases and J lost 2, with 10 bases in between. CDR3 in amino acids: CASSSGTNYGYTF. The CDR3, as DNA: TGCGCCAGCAGCTCCGGAACCAACTATGGCTACACCTTC.

The CDR3 bases are TGTGCCAGCAGCCGACAGGGACTAAATCAGCCCCAGCATTTT. Translation gives CASSRQGLNQPQHF. This sequence joins TRBV27 and TRBJ1-5; 7 bases are a match to TRBD1. The CDR3 is 14 residues long. Germline V CDR1 and CDR2: MNHEY, SMNVEV (reference sequence). V was clipped by 6 bases and J by 4 bases; unmatched bases: 6.

V is TRBV2 and J is TRBJ1-1; TRBD1 might be the D (6 bases). The CDR3 contains 15 residues. V was cut by 6 bases and J by 1 base, with 15 bases left in between. The germline V gene encodes CDR1 SNHLY and CDR2 FYNNEI. CDR3 coding DNA: TGTGCCAGCAGGGAGTCCAGGGGCTCGAACACTGAAGCTTTCTTT. It is translated as CASRESRGSNTEAFF.

The chain has TRBV7-2 and TRBJ2-5, with TRBD2 matching over 8 bases. Looked up from germline, CDR1 is SGHTA and CDR2 is FQGNSA. V gave up 1 base and J gave up 2 bases; unmatched junction bases: 6. The CDR3 has 16 amino acids. In DNA, the CDR3 is TGTGCCAGCAGCTTAGGGCTAGCGGGTTTTCAAGAGACCCAGTACTTC. Translating it yields CASSLGLAGFQETQYF.

The chain employs TRBV28 and TRBJ1-1; D unclear. The CDR3 loop spans 13 amino acids. Trimming shortened V by 3 bases and J by 4 bases, and 9 bases separated the two germline ends. CDR1 MDHEN and CDR2 SYDVKM come from the germline V gene. CDR3 region: CASSLQWGTEAFF. The DNA for the CDR3 is TGTGCCAGCAGTTTGCAATGGGGCACTGAAGCTTTCTTT.

The chain carries TRBV5-4 and TRBJ2-4; D remains unclear. V lost 1 base and J 9 bases, leaving 17 bases between the germline ends. The V gene's germline CDR1 is SGHNT and CDR2 YYREEE (reference sequence). There are 15 residues in the CDR3. The CDR3 coding sequence is TGTGCCAGCAGCTTGCCGTCCAGAAACGGCCCCATTCAGTACTTC. Residues: CASSLPSRNGPIQYF.

The chain is built from TRBV7-8 and TRBJ2-1; TRBD1 or TRBD2 may be the D gene (5 bases each). Germline V lookup: CDR1 SGHVS, CDR2 FQNEAQ. Trimming cost V 1 base and J 4 bases, with 11 bases left between them. The CDR3 loop spans 15 amino acids. The CDR3 loop reads CASSLVGDWYNEQFF. CDR3 bases: TGTGCCAGCAGCTTAGTGGGGGATTGGTACAATGAGCAGTTCTTC.

This chain links TRBV28 with TRBJ2-1, with TRBD2 matching over 7 bases. Germline CDR1 is MDHEN and CDR2 is SYDVKM. V shed 3 bases, J shed 8 bases, and the junction held 4 bases outside the gene matches. The CDR3 has 13 amino acids. The CDR3 protein is CASSFTAGDEQFF. DNA for the CDR3: TGTGCCAGCAGTTTTACGGCGGGAGATGAGCAGTTCTTC.

The rearrangement links TRBV9 to TRBJ1-5, with D uncertain. Germline loops: CDR1 SGDLS, CDR2 YYNGEE. Trimming pared 5 bases from V and 0 bases from J, leaving 9 bases between. This CDR3 has 14 residues. CDR3 sequence reads: CASSGPYSNQPQHF. The CDR3 DNA reads as TGTGCCAGCAGTGGACCGTATAGCAATCAGCCCCAGCATTTT.

The chain is built from TRBV21-1 and TRBJ1-5; whether TRBD1, the table's D call, matches the DNA was not checked. TRBV21-1 is shown as a pseudogene. This CDR3 spans 16 amino acids. The CDR3: CANPGQGYYSNQPQHF. Here the CDR3 DNA reads TGTGCCAACCCGGGACAGGGTTACTATAGCAATCAGCCCCAGCATTTT.

V usage is TRBV19 and J usage is TRBJ2-7; D unresolved. V lost 11 bases to trimming and J lost 2 bases, with 10 bases between them. The CDR3 totals 11 residues. CDR1 and CDR2 (germline): LNHDA, SQIVND (reference sequence). The CDR3 region is CAPQSAYEQYF. The DNA for the CDR3 is TGTGCCCCCCAAAGCGCCTACGAGCAGTACTTC.

The chain recombines TRBV6-5 with TRBJ1-4, with D possibly matching TRBD1 (6 bases). The V gene's germline CDR1 is MNHEY and CDR2 SVGAGI. This CDR3 is 14 amino acids long. V was trimmed by 5 bases and J by 7 bases, leaving 14 bases between them. The CDR3 is CASSPRGAGEKLFF. CDR3 coding DNA: TGTGCCAGCAGTCCTAGGGGGGCGGGTGAAAAACTGTTTTTT.

The J gene is TRBJ1-1, the V gene TRBV2; possibly TRBD1 for D (6 bases). Germline V gene data show CDR1 as SNHLY and CDR2 as FYNNEI. This CDR3 is 16 amino acids long. Trimming cost V 9 bases and J 0 bases, with 20 bases left between them. This CDR3 reads CASSQGFAPLNTEAFF. CDR3 sequence (DNA): TGTGCCAGTAGTCAGGGGTTCGCTCCCCTGAACACTGAAGCTTTCTTT.

This chain connects TRBV9 to TRBJ2-7; D is uncertain. The CDR3 length is 14 residues. Trimming removed 0 bases from V and 7 bases from J, with 14 bases in between. In germline, CDR1 is SGDLS, CDR2 YYNGEE. The CDR3 here is CASSVDYLTGEQYF. The CDR3 bases are TGTGCCAGCAGCGTAGACTACCTAACTGGAGAGCAGTACTTC.

J is TRBJ1-1 and V is TRBV10-3; 8 nucleotides agree with TRBD1. Germline V CDR1 and CDR2: ENHRY, SYGVKD. The CDR3 has 14 residues. Unmatched junction bases numbered 5, after V lost 3 bases and J lost 5 bases. In DNA form, the CDR3 reads TGTGCCATCAGTGACAGGGGGCTCGTTACTGAAGCTTTCTTT. Its translation: CAISDRGLVTEAFF.

DNA of the CDR3: TGTGCCAGTAGTATATTGGCGGCCAAGAACACTGAAGCTTTCTTT. Translating it yields CASSILAAKNTEAFF. The rearrangement joins TRBV19 to TRBJ1-1; no clear D. Germline V gene data show CDR1 as LNHDA and CDR2 as SQIVND (reference sequence). This CDR3 has 15 residues. The V end lost 2 bases, the J end lost 1 base, and 11 bases lay between the germline ends. The full variable domain, its missing parts supplied by reference TRBV19 and TRBJ1-1, is DGGITQSPKYLFRKEGQNVTLSCEQNLNHDAMYWYRQDPGQGLRLIYYSQIVNDFQKGDIAEGYSVSREKKESFPLTVTSAQKNPTAFYLCASSILAAKNTEAFFGQGTRLTVV.

This clone was found once. The CDR3 coding sequence is TGCGCCAGCAGCTTGGAGATATTTCAGGGGAACTATGGCTACACCTTC. This codes for CASSLEIFQGNYGYTF. This chain connects TRBV5-1 to TRBJ1-2, with D possibly matching TRBD1 (6 bases). The CDR3 is 16 residues long. V lost 0 bases and J 2 bases, leaving 14 bases between the germline ends. Germline-derived CDR1 and CDR2 are SGHRS and YFSETQ.

V usage is TRBV18 and J usage is TRBJ2-6; D is perhaps TRBD1 (5 bases). The CDR3 is 16 residues long. Germline CDR1 and CDR2: KGHSH and LQKENI. Trimming removed 3 bases from V and 3 bases from J, with 12 bases in between. For the CDR3, the DNA is TGTGCCAGCTCACCTTTAGGGGCTGGTGGGGCCAACGTCCTGACTTTC. It translates to CASSPLGAGGANVLTF.

The chain joins TRBV9 to TRBJ1-6; D is uncertain. CDR1 SGDLS and CDR2 YYNGEE come from the germline V gene. This CDR3 has 14 amino acids. V lost 1 base and J 3 bases, leaving 5 bases between the germline ends. CDR3 sequence: CASSVRIYNSPLHF. DNA of the CDR3: TGTGCCAGCAGCGTAAGGATCTATAATTCACCCCTCCACTTT.